This T cell receptor (beta chain) derives from a study of shared clonotypes between healthy human individuals (dated by TCRdb to about 2020). Broadly, across the study: Two women and a few men aged 18 to 49 years were included in the cohort. For each donor, CD4 naive and CD4 memory were each run on three plates, CD8 naive on two plates, and CD8 memory on one plate. To estimate repertoire size and how much clonotypes are shared between individuals, the study performed deep sequencing of blood TCR repertoires from roughly five healthy adults. To increase sequencing depth and limit assay-specific biases, different laboratories used diverse techniques to prepare libraries and sequence TCR repertoires. Between about 0.8 and 9.5 billion PBMCs per donor were obtained by leukapheresis.

Results the study describes overall, beyond this receptor: Approximately 5% of naive CD4, roughly 3.6% of naive CD8, about 2.4% of memory CD4, and about 0.4% of memory CD8 clonotypes were shared across a handful of donors. Based on pairwise subsampling, the degree of clonotype sharing among donors was expected to be affected by sequencing depth. Only blood was sampled, and tissue TCR repertoires likely differ from those in blood. Higher generation probabilities were observed for clonotypes shared by all four sorted-subset donors than for non-shared clonotypes. Estimated clonotype richness was generally larger for naive than for memory subsets. Incomplete sequencing was indicated by rarefaction of sorted-subset datasets, despite the large sequencing depth. Because the study included only a small number of donors, the genetic and exposure-history diversity represented was limited.

The germline V gene specifies MDHEN as CDR1 and SYDVKM as CDR2. V was cut back by 9 bases and J by 1 base, leaving a gap of 10 bases between them. Measured from the cysteine to the phenylalanine, the CDR3 is 12 residues long. Only CDR3 DNA is held: 36 bases, read in frame from base 1. Using the deep immunoSEQ assay, multiplex PCR amplified TCR CDR3 regions from genomic DNA. Extracted genomic DNA from each cell subset was spread evenly across all wells of several immunoSEQ 96-well plates, with each plate serving as a replicate. For sorted subsets, approximately 190 ng genomic DNA, equal to 30,000 or so T cell genomes, was loaded into each replicate PCR. Purified libraries were measured with a Qubit 3.0 fluorometer, size-checked on a Bioanalyzer 2100, and measured again with the KAPA Library Quantification kit. Every immunoSEQ 96-well plate was sequenced on a dedicated single-read 150-cycle Illumina NextSeq 550 flow cell. Per the original workflow: Because only junctional sequences without quality scores were contained in the immunoSEQ output, filtering matching that applied to full-length reads could not be performed. Sequences were annotated with PyIR, a Python wrapper for IgBLAST v1.9, using IMGT germline references to assign V/J genes and CDR3. Reads were filtered out if the reads had weak V/J assignments (E-value above 1e-6), no CDR3, stop codons, out-of-frame junctions, or ambiguous translated residues. A V3J clonotype was defined by an identical inferred V gene, J gene, and CDR3 amino acid sequence. The percentage overlap between two repertoires was calculated by dividing the number of shared unique clonotypes by the size of the smaller repertoire. Three approaches were used to assess repertoire richness: RTK rarefaction, the Chao1 estimator, and Recon v2.1 estimates of unobserved clonotypes. For all TCRbeta clonotypes obtained by the gDNA method from a few donors, generation probabilities were computed with OLGA. As stored in TCRdb, this immuneACCESS dataset retains in-frame rearrangements with V and J assigned. A fraction of the clones does not appear; measured against another copy, unresolved V genes explain less than half of the discrepancy, and the remainder lacks a known reason. For V, J and clone size, that table is used; D and trimming come from the DNA. Within this sample are under 850,000 clones, with more than 85% of them counted one time only. Around 24% of the sample is taken by the ten largest.

As concerns this clone: There is no known antigen for this receptor. No quality values exist for individual bases; no much larger clone is one base distant. Other DNA sequences within the sample encode an identical CDR3.

For the CD8 naive samples, CD45RO-negative cells were positively selected for CCR7, yielding a CD45RA+CCR7+ population from which TemRA cells were excluded. The donors were healthy, HIV-negative adults with no recently reported acute infections or vaccinations. Only Caucasian adults living in Nashville, Tennessee, USA were represented among the donors. After blood collection by leukapheresis, PBMCs were isolated using Ficoll-Histopaque density gradient centrifugation and then cryopreserved in the vapor phase of liquid nitrogen. Analytical flow cytometry was used to check the purity and quantity of every magnetically sorted T cell population. Each sorted fraction had its genomic DNA isolated and then quantified by UV absorbance on a Nanodrop 2000c.

The TCR originated in a man aged 25 to 40 in good health. The sequence links TRBV28 to TRBJ2-7, and the D gene may be TRBD1, 6 bases matching. The sample taken for sequencing was naive CD8+ T cells sorted from blood. The cell subset or site label, read with the paper, signifies: CD45RA+CCR7+. For the CDR3, the sequence is CASTGTSYEQYF. In nucleotides, the sequence is TGTGCCAGTACAGGGACGTCCTACGAGCAGTACTTC. This CDR3, with the reference TRBV28 and TRBJ2-7 proteins standing in past its ends, gives the full variable domain DVKVTQSSRYLVKRTGEKVFLECVQDMDHENMFWYRQDPGLGLRLIYFSYDVKMKEKGDIPEGYSVSREKKERFSLILESASTNQTSMYLCASTGTSYEQYFGPGTRLTVT.